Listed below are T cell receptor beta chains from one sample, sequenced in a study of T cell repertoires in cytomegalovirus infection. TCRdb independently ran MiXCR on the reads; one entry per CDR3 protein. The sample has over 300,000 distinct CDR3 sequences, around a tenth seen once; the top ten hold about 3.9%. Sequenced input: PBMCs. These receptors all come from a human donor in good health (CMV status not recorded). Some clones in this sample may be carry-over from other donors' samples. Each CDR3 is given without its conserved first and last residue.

ASSVGGAEYEQY,TRBV9,12,TRBJ2-7
SVGVGGMNTEAF,TRBV29-1,12,TRBJ1-1
ASSPGTSMGREQY,TRBV12-3/TRBV12-4,13,TRBJ2-7
APRLAGGHHEQY,TRBV10-3,12,TRBJ2-7
ASKRNTEAF,TRBV7-9,9,TRBJ1-1
ASSFQGARTIY,TRBV12-3/TRBV12-4,11,TRBJ1-3
ASSLGGWGTDTQY,TRBV12-3/TRBV12-4,13,TRBJ2-3
ASRVTSGSYNEQF,TRBV28,13,TRBJ2-1
ASSPGVGNYGYT,TRBV11-2,12,TRBJ1-2
ASSQDPLETGGIYEQY,TRBV4-1,16,TRBJ2-7
ASSLAIAGGGQETQY,TRBV7-2,15,TRBJ2-5
ASSRGEGQGFSPLH,TRBV4-1,14,TRBJ1-6
ASSLGVAGGYNEQF,TRBV7-2,14,TRBJ2-1
ASRRTAVNTEAF,TRBV2,12,TRBJ1-1
ASSQSNRGMGTEAF,TRBV4-2,14,TRBJ1-1
ASSQTTRNQPQH,TRBV4-3,12,TRBJ1-5
ASLEGLGNTEAF,TRBV28,12,TRBJ1-1
ASSKDRGSQPQH,TRBV7-2,12,TRBJ1-5
ASSRMGKNIQY,TRBV12-3/TRBV12-4,11,TRBJ2-4
ASRFTGTSGTNEQF,TRBV7-2,14,TRBJ2-1
ASSREGVRGDTQY,TRBV12-3/TRBV12-4,13,TRBJ2-3
ASTTGTGGPYEQY,TRBV7-9,13,TRBJ2-7
ASSGPTSGGKAF,TRBV6-5,12,TRBJ1-1
ASSLVVGSEQY,TRBV5-1,11,TRBJ2-7
ASSLSVGQVTYEQY,TRBV7-9,14,TRBJ2-7
ASSTGVYSNQPQH,TRBV19,13,TRBJ1-5
ASSSEGATTDTQY,TRBV5-1,13,TRBJ2-3
ASSTRSGGAWQETQY,TRBV27,15,TRBJ2-5